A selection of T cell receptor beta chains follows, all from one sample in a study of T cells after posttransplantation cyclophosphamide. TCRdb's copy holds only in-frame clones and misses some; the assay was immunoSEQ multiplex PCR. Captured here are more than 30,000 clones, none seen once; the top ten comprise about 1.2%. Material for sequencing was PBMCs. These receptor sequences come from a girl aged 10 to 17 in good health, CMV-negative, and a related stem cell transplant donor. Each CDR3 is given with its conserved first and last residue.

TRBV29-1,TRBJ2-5,CSVKRVGETQYF
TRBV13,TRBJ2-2,CASSSTPGDYNTGELFF
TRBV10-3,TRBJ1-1,CAISQMNTEAFF
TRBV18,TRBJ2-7,CASSPRSGPGVAGSHEQYF
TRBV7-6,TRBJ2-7,CASSFGTSGYEQYF
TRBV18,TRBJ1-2,CASSPNPWPDSNYGYTF
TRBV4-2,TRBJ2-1,CASSPKGTSGEWNEQFF
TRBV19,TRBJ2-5,CASSPGDRVETQYF
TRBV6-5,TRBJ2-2,CASSRTVTNTGELFF
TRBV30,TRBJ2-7,CAWGTRDSSYEQYF
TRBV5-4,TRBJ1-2,CASSLAGNYGYTF
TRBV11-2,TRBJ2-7,CASSRLADSYEQYF
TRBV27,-,CASSLGTGPYEQYF
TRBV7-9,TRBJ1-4,CASIDGTGDSRLLEKLFF
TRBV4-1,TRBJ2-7,CASSHGNRQGGYEQYF
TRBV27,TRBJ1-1,CASSWTGGSTEAFF
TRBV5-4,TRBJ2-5,CASSLSEETQYF
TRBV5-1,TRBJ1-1,CASSPELVLNTEAFF
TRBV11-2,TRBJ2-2,CASSLTTWRELFF
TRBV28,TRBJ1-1,CASSLQGLEAFF
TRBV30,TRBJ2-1,CAWSVSLSEQFF
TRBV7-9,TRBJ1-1,CASSHRGEGNAEAFF
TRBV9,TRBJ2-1,CASSVGQYNEQFF
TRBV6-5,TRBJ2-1,CASSPPGGNEQFF
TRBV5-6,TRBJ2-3,CASSFGIWGLITDTQYF
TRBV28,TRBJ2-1,CASSPEADNEQFF
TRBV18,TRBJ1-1,CASSQPDRGGTEAFF
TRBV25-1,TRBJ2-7,CASSEVRGEQYF
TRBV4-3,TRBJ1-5,CASSQDLSNQPQHF
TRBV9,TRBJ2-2,CASSPVALNTGELFF